This T cell receptor (beta chain) was profiled in a study of cytomegalovirus exposure and HLA in healthy donors. Study details: The approximately 110 validation repertoires and the approximately 700 first-cohort repertoires shared a platform, a later analysis reported.

The CDR3 runs 17 residues. Germline values: CDR1 SGHRS, CDR2 YFSETQ. V was clipped by 1 base and J by 2 bases, with 17 bases between them. Assay used: immunoSEQ multiplex PCR; TCRdb lists only in-frame clones, some missing. The repertoire holds some 270,000 clones, with 65% to 90% as singletons. Material: PBMCs. The clonotype originates from a woman aged 18-29 years in good health and CMV-seronegative. The genes are TRBV5-1 and TRBJ2-3; a possible D gene is TRBD1 (6 bases). DNA of the CDR3: TGCGCCAGCAGCTTGCCGGGAACAGGGAGAGTCACAGATACGCAGTATTTT. Translating gives CASSLPGTGRVTDTQYF.